This T cell receptor beta chain originates from a study of CD8 T cells in ankylosing spondylitis. From the 5' RACE reads, TCRdb called clonotypes with MiXCR, one entry per CDR3 protein. The sample carries about 360,000 distinct CDR3 sequences, about 20% recorded once. Notes on this clonotype: The antigen is unknown.

Germline assignment: CDR1 SGHDT and CDR2 YYEEEE. V was shortened by 3 bases and J by 2 bases, with 7 bases between the two germline ends. The CDR3 covers 13 residues. Regarding the study as a whole: The authors found the disease-linked clones to be CD8+ and relatively rare in peripheral blood.

This rearrangement joins TRBV5-6 to TRBJ2-3, with D uncertain. Specimen: blood, either unsorted or a sorted T cell fraction (not recorded which). This TCR came from a male donor with ankylosing spondylitis or in good health (not recorded which). Here the CDR3 DNA reads TGTGCCAGCAGCTCGACATACACAGATACGCAGTATTTT. Encoded protein: CASSSTYTDTQYF.